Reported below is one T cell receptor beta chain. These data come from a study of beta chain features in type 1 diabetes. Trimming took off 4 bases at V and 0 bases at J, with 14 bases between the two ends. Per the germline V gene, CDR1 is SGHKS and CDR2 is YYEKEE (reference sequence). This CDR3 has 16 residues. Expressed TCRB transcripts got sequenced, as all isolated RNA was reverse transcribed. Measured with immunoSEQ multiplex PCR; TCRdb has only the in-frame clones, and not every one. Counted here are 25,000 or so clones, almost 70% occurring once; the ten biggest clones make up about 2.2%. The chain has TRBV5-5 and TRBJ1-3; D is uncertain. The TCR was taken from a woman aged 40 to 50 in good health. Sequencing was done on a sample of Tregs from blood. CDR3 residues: CASSIGLGFSGNTIYF. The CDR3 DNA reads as TGTGCCAGCAGCATCGGCCTCGGGTTCTCTGGAAACACCATATATTTT.